The clone carrying this T cell receptor beta chain was detected only a few times. Its antigen is unknown. The entry originates in a study of vaccination and CD4 T cells after COVID-19. Study information: Cells were stimulated with overlapping spike peptides from SARS-CoV-2, HCoV-NL63, HCoV-OC43 and HCoV-229E.

The Oncomine TCR Beta short-read assay was applied to DNA of cultured CD4+ T cells. MiXCR was run by TCRdb on the PCR reads, yielding one entry per CDR3 protein. The sample lists some 21,000 distinct CDR3 sequences; approximately 40% were seen once. The CDR3 contains 15 residues. Germline V gene sequence: CDR1 SEHNR, CDR2 FQNEAQ (reference sequence). Trimming removed 0 bases from V and 4 bases from J, with 12 bases in between. Treatment of the sample: approximately nine-day PBMC culture with coronavirus spike peptide pools or control peptides (ViraFEST assay). The sample in question was CD4+ T cells from blood, cultured in vitro, obtained before SARS-CoV-2 vaccination. The chain couples TRBV7-9 to TRBJ1-2; the D is unclear. The clonotype originates from a human donor who had recovered from COVID-19. CDR3 region: CASSLARAEGYGYTF. The CDR3, as DNA: TGTGCCAGCAGCTTAGCTCGGGCTGAGGGCTATGGCTACACCTTC.